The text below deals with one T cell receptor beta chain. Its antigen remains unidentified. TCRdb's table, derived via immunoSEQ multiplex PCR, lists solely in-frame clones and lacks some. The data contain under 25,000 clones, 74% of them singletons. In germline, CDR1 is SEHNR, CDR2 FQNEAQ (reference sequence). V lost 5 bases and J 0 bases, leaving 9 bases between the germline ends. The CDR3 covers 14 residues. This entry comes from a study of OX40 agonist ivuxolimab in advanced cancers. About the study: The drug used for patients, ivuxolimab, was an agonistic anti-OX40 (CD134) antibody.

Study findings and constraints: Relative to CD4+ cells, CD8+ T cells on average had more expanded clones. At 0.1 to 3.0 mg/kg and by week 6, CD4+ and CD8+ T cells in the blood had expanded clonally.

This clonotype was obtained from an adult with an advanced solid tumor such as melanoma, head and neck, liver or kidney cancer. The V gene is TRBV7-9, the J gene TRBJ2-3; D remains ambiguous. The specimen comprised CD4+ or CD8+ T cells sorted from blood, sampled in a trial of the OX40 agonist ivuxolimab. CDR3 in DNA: TGTGCCAGCAGCGCCCCGGCTAGCACAGATACGCAGTATTTT. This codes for CASSAPASTDTQYF.